This T cell receptor beta chain was sequenced during a study of response to subunit inactivated influenza vaccine (dated by TCRdb to 2016 to 2019). With regard to the full study: The study used deep quantitative T cell receptor repertoire profiling to track responses to a trivalent subunit inactivated influenza vaccine. Study-wide conclusions, independent of this receptor: It was suggested by the authors that each seasonal influenza vaccination may recruit only a limited number of new T cells.

The protocol used for the library was RT-PCR. The data were produced on an Illumina HiSeq 2500. The raw public data were reprocessed by TCRdb itself: fastp quality trimming at Q25, MiXCR clonotype calling, in-frame beta chains only. Rows with a matching CDR3 protein are joined into one entry that keeps the most common DNA and genes. In this sample the table shows around 520,000 distinct CDR3 sequences, roughly 25% of which occur a single time. 1.9% of the sample is in the top ten clones. Trimming at the junction amounts to 2 bases on V and 3 bases on J, and the germline ends lie 14 bases apart. Including cysteine and phenylalanine, the CDR3 has 15 amino acids. Of all the DNA, just the CDR3 is kept, 45 bases in frame from base 1. According to the germline V gene, CDR1 reads MNHEY and CDR2 reads SVGEGT. On this clonotype itself: No cognate antigen has been identified for it. Within one base of it there is no much larger clone, and no base qualities were kept.

The V and J genes are TRBV6-2 or TRBV6-3 and TRBJ2-7; the D gene is perhaps TRBD2, on 5 matching bases. The clonotype was recovered from a man aged 45-65 years who received an inactivated influenza vaccine. Donor details come from another sample of the same person, matched by shared clones. Sample: CD4+ T cells sorted from PBMCs, taken roughly 5 days after vaccination. The CDR3 corresponds to CASSYPPSWGYEQYF. At the DNA level, the sequence is TGTGCCAGCAGTTACCCCCCTAGCTGGGGCTACGAGCAGTACTTC.